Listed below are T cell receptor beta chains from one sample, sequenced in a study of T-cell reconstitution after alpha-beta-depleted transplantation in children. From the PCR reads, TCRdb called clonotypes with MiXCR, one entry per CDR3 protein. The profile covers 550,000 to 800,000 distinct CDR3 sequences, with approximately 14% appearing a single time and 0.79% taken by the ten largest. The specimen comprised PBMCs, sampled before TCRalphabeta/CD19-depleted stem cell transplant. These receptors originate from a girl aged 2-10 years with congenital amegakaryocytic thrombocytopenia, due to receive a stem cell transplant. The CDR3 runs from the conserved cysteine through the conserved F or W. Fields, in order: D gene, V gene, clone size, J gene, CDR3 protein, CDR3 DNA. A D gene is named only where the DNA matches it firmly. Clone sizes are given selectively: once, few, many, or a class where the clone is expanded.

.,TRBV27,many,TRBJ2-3,CATTRVGGSDTQYF,TGTGCCACCACCCGGGTAGGTGGGTCAGATACGCAGTATTTT
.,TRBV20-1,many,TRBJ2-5,CSARDRGIGPQETQYF,TGCAGTGCTAGAGATAGGGGGATTGGGCCGCAAGAGACCCAGTACTTC
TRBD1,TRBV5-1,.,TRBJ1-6,CASSSYGGQAGSPLHF,TGCGCCAGCAGCTCCTACGGGGGACAGGCAGGTTCACCCCTCCACTTT
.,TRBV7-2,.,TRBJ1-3,CASSQQPSGNTIYF,TGTGCCAGCAGTCAGCAACCCTCTGGAAACACCATATATTTT
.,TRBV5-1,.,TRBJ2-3,CASRGSSQTQYF,TGCGCCAGCAGGGGTTCCAGCCAGACGCAGTATTTT
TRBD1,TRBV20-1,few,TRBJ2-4,CSASTGTGVRIQYF,TGCAGTGCTTCGACCGGGACAGGGGTTCGGATTCAGTACTTC
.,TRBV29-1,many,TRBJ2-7,CSVAIDVSYEQYF,TGCAGCGTGGCCATTGACGTATCCTACGAGCAGTACTTC
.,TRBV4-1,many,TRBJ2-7,CASSKPTNPYEQYF,TGCGCCAGCAGCAAGCCCACAAATCCCTACGAGCAGTACTTC
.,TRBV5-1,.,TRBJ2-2,CASSRTGPGELFF,TGCGCCAGCAGCCGGACCGGACCCGGGGAGCTGTTTTTT
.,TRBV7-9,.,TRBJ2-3,CASGPRANQNTQYF,TGTGCCAGCGGCCCGCGGGCGAATCAGAATACGCAGTATTTT
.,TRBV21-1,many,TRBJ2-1,CASSKTNNEQFF,TGTGCCAGCAGCAAGACTAACAATGAGCAGTTCTTC
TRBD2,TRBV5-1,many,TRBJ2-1,CASSARLHSSGDGNEQFF,TGCGCCAGCAGCGCTCGACTGCATTCTAGCGGTGATGGCAATGAGCAGTTCTTC
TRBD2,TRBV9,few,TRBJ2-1,CASSSSGSVYRNNEQFF,TGTGCCAGCAGTAGTAGCGGGAGTGTGTATCGAAACAATGAGCAGTTCTTC
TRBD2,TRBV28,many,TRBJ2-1,CASSPLGEGTYNEQFF,TGTGCCAGCAGCCCCCTAGGGGAGGGGACCTACAATGAGCAGTTCTTC
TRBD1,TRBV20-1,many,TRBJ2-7,CSARPGTVDYEQYF,TGCAGTGCTAGACCCGGGACAGTCGACTACGAGCAGTACTTC
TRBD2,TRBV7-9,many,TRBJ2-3,CASSLVAGGTDTQYF,TGTGCCAGCAGCTTAGTAGCGGGGGGCACAGATACGCAGTATTTT
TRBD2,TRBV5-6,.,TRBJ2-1,CASSLYPGRAEEQFF,TGTGCCAGCAGCTTGTATCCCGGGAGGGCCGAAGAGCAGTTCTTC
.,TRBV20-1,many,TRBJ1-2,CSARGLPPGSNYGYTF,TGCAGTGCTAGGGGATTGCCACCGGGATCCAACTATGGCTACACCTTC
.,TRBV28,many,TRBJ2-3,CASSYPSAQTDTQYF,TGTGCCAGCAGTTACCCTAGCGCCCAAACAGATACGCAGTATTTT
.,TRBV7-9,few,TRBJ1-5,CASSKGGGNQPQHF,TGTGCCAGCAGCAAAGGGGGGGGTAATCAGCCCCAGCATTTT
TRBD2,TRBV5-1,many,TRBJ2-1,CASSFTSGRADEQFF,TGCGCCAGCAGCTTTACTAGCGGGAGGGCCGATGAGCAGTTCTTC
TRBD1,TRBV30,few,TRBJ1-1,CAWRIGTANTEAFF,TGTGCCTGGAGGATCGGGACAGCCAACACTGAAGCTTTCTTT
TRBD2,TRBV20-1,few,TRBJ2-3,CSASLTSGSTDTQYF,TGCAGTGCTTCTTTGACTAGCGGGAGCACAGATACGCAGTATTTT
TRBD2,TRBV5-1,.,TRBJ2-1,CASRVTSGNNEQFF,TGCGCCAGCAGGGTGACTAGCGGTAACAATGAGCAGTTCTTC
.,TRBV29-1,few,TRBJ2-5,CSVNQETQYF,TGCAGCGTTAACCAAGAGACCCAGTACTTC
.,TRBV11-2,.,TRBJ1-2,CASSFSSDNYGYTF,TGTGCCAGCAGCTTTAGCTCAGATAACTATGGCTACACCTTC